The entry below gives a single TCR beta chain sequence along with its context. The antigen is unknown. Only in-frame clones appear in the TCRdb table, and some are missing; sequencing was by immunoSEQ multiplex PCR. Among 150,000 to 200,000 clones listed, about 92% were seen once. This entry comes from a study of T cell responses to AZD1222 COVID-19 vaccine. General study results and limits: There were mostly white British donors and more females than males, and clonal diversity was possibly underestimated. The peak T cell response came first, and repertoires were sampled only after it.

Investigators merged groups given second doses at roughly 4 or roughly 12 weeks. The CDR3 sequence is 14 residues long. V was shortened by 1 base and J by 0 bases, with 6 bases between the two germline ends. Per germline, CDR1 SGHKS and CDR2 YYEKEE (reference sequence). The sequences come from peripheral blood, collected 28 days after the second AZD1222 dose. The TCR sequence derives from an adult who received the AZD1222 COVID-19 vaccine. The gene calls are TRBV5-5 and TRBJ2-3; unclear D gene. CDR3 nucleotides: TGTGCCAGCAGCTTGACCGACAGCACAGATACGCAGTATTTT. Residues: CASSLTDSTDTQYF.